Listed below are T cell receptor beta chains from one sample, sequenced in a study of radiation and T cells in renal cell carcinoma. Profiled with immunoSEQ multiplex PCR; TCRdb holds only in-frame clones, not every one. The sample has about 73,000 clones, roughly 80% seen once; the top ten hold 2.4%. The sample in question was blood, obtained from a patient whose treatment included radiotherapy and nephrectomy. All receptors derive from a woman aged 55 to 70 with renal cell carcinoma. Each CDR3 is given with its conserved first and last residue.

J gene: TRBJ1-1; V gene: TRBV5-6; CDR3 protein: CASSPYQGGRAFF
J gene: TRBJ1-3; V gene: TRBV5-1; CDR3 protein: CASSVEFSGNTIYF
J gene: TRBJ1-4; V gene: TRBV18; CDR3 protein: CASSPGTGTGEKLFF
J gene: TRBJ1-3; V gene: TRBV19; CDR3 protein: CASSTRIHSGNTIYF
J gene: TRBJ2-1; V gene: TRBV4-1; CDR3 protein: CASSQVPANSYNEQFF
J gene: TRBJ2-2; V gene: TRBV25-1; CDR3 protein: CASSVQSGKNTGELFF
J gene: TRBJ2-7; V gene: TRBV18; CDR3 protein: CASSPREGWEQYF
J gene: TRBJ2-2; V gene: TRBV28; CDR3 protein: CASSLSGQGATGELFF
J gene: TRBJ2-1; V gene: TRBV28; CDR3 protein: CASSLTSGGINEQFF
J gene: TRBJ1-3; V gene: TRBV7-3; CDR3 protein: CASSLQGAGNTIYF
J gene: TRBJ2-7; V gene: TRBV11-2; CDR3 protein: CASSLTGGGSPLEQYF
J gene: TRBJ2-3; V gene: TRBV30; CDR3 protein: CSGDSGTDTQYF
J gene: TRBJ1-6; V gene: TRBV25-1; CDR3 protein: CASRADRAHSPLHF
J gene: TRBJ1-2; V gene: TRBV19; CDR3 protein: CASSIGLNYGYTF
J gene: TRBJ2-7; V gene: TRBV5-6; CDR3 protein: CASSLWGLHVYEQYF
J gene: TRBJ2-5; V gene: TRBV6-5; CDR3 protein: CASSWGRSGGIETQYF
J gene: TRBJ2-3; V gene: TRBV4-3; CDR3 protein: CASSQDVATGGPDTQYF
J gene: TRBJ2-3; V gene: TRBV5-1; CDR3 protein: CASSLYWGATNTDTQYF
J gene: TRBJ2-7; V gene: TRBV5-4; CDR3 protein: CASTRDISYEQYF
J gene: TRBJ2-1; V gene: TRBV10-3; CDR3 protein: CAISESVLAGVTTFF
J gene: TRBJ2-7; V gene: TRBV9; CDR3 protein: CASSTGVGDYEQYF
J gene: TRBJ1-5; V gene: TRBV27; CDR3 protein: CASSTTGNQPQHF
J gene: TRBJ1-2; V gene: TRBV6-5; CDR3 protein: CASATGYGYTF
J gene: TRBJ1-1; V gene: TRBV6-6; CDR3 protein: CASSYSGARDTFF
J gene: TRBJ2-7; V gene: TRBV6-1; CDR3 protein: CASSEWAGTATSYEQYF
J gene: TRBJ2-7; V gene: TRBV5-4; CDR3 protein: CASSLWQGATEQYF
J gene: TRBJ2-2; V gene: TRBV7-3; CDR3 protein: CASSRGQNTGELFF
J gene: TRBJ1-4; V gene: TRBV4-1; CDR3 protein: CASSIWLGEKLFF
J gene: TRBJ1-1; V gene: TRBV27; CDR3 protein: CASSRPNTEAFF
J gene: TRBJ2-7; V gene: TRBV18; CDR3 protein: CASSPLLTGTLEEQYF
J gene: TRBJ2-3; V gene: TRBV6-5; CDR3 protein: CASSSLPGTDTQYF
J gene: TRBJ2-7; V gene: TRBV12-2; CDR3 protein: CASRFHATFSYEQYF
J gene: TRBJ2-7; V gene: TRBV28; CDR3 protein: CASSSNPNEQYF
J gene: TRBJ2-5; V gene: TRBV9; CDR3 protein: CASSEWSGGETQYF
J gene: TRBJ1-1; V gene: TRBV15; CDR3 protein: CATSSLTAPAEAFF
J gene: TRBJ1-6; V gene: TRBV19; CDR3 protein: CASSIQGPYSPLHF
J gene: TRBJ1-6; V gene: TRBV5-5; CDR3 protein: CASSFLGPGSPLHF
J gene: TRBJ1-4; V gene: TRBV27; CDR3 protein: CASSLRGNEKLFF
J gene: TRBJ2-7; V gene: TRBV7-2; CDR3 protein: CASSLVQGVRYEQYF
J gene: TRBJ1-2; V gene: TRBV4-2; CDR3 protein: CASSQDPGTNYGYTF
J gene: TRBJ1-5; V gene: TRBV2; CDR3 protein: CASSGGRDSQPQHF
J gene: TRBJ1-4; V gene: TRBV27; CDR3 protein: CASSFWGSTEKLFF